The present T cell receptor beta chain was sequenced within a study of a mutant IDH1 vaccine in newly diagnosed glioma. Study-level background: In some groups vaccination began 4-6 weeks post-radiotherapy; others received it with temozolomide. Treatment recipients were approximately 60% male and about 40% female, and their mean age was 40.4 years. Earlier treatment was radiotherapy, temozolomide, or both, with most getting both.

Trimming at V came to 6 bases and at J to 3 bases, leaving 7 bases not matched to a gene. The CDR3 spans 15 residues. The germline V gene encodes CDR1 LNHDA and CDR2 SQIVND (reference sequence). The time point was: week 5, during vaccination. Doses of 300 ug of mutant IDH1 20-mer peptide were given with topical imiquimod. Donors harbored newly found WHO grade 3 or 4 IDH1-mutant, ATRX-lost astrocytomas. For this clone: No antigen is known for it.

TCRdb's table, derived via immunoSEQ multiplex PCR, lists solely in-frame clones and lacks some. The sample has some 60,000 clones; about nine tenths are singletons. V usage is TRBV19 and J usage is TRBJ2-1; TRBD1 agrees at 8 bases. This clonotype was sampled from a woman in her 40s with glioma. This sample comprised PBMCs, obtained from a glioma patient whose treatment included an IDH1 peptide vaccine. CDR3 amino acids: CASSAGQAHYNEQFF. CDR3 sequence (DNA): TGTGCCAGTAGCGCGGGACAGGCTCACTACAATGAGCAGTTCTTC. Using reference TRBV19 and TRBJ2-1 for the parts outside the CDR3, the full variable domain is DGGITQSPKYLFRKEGQNVTLSCEQNLNHDAMYWYRQDPGQGLRLIYYSQIVNDFQKGDIAEGYSVSREKKESFPLTVTSAQKNPTAFYLCASSAGQAHYNEQFFGPGTRLTVL.